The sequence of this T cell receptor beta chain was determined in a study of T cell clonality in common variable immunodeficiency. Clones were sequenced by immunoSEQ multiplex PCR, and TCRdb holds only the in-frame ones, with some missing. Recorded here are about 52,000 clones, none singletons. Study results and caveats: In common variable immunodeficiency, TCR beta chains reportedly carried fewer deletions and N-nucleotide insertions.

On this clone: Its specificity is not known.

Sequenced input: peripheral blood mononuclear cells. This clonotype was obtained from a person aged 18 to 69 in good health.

Here the CDR3 reads CASSATSHGELFF. CDR3 DNA (partial): TGTGCCAGTAGTGCGACTAGCCACGGGGAG. The gene calls are TRBV19 and TRBJ2-2, with 7 bases identical to TRBD2. The DNA ends 3 residues before the CDR3 does, and the rest of the CDR3 is filled in from the germline J gene. The CDR3 contains 13 residues. Germline values: CDR1 LNHDA, CDR2 SQIVND (reference sequence). J was trimmed by 7 bases and V by 5 bases; bases with no gene match: 4.